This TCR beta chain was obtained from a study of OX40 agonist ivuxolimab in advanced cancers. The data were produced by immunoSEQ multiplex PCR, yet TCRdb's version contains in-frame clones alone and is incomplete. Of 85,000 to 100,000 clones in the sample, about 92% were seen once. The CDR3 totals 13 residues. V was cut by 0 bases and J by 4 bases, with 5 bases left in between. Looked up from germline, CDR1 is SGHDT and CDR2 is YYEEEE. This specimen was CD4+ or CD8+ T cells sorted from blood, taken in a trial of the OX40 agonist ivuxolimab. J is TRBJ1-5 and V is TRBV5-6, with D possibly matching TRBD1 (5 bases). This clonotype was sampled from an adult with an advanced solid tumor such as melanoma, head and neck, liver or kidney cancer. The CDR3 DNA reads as TGTGCCAGCAGCTTGGACAGGAATCAGCCCCAGCATTTT. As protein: CASSLDRNQPQHF.